This T cell receptor (beta chain) was identified during a study of PD-1 blockade in classical Hodgkin lymphoma. The study, taken as a whole, reports: Repertoires differed for reasons still undefined, possibly disease activity or prior therapy. Newly diagnosed patients were reported to exhibit reduced baseline TCR diversity relative to healthy donors.

Trimming shortened V by 2 bases and J by 7 bases, and 10 bases separated the two germline ends. This CDR3 region has 12 residues. Germline CDR1 is SGHDT and CDR2 is YYEEEE. The assay was immunoSEQ multiplex PCR, and TCRdb's table has in-frame clones only and misses some. The repertoire holds 30,000 or so clones, with 90% to 95% as singletons. On this clone itself: Its antigen remains unknown.

Time point specified: newly diagnosed, previously untreated cHL patient sample. Peripheral samples used as comparators were newly diagnosed, untreated classical Hodgkin lymphoma PBMCs. V is TRBV5-6 and J is TRBJ2-7, with D tentatively TRBD2 (6 bases). This TCR was recovered from a human donor with classical Hodgkin lymphoma. Sequences were obtained from peripheral blood mononuclear cells (PBMCs). The CDR3 DNA is TGTGCCAGCAGCTTTAATCGGGGGGAGCAGTACTTC. It encodes CASSFNRGEQYF.